This T cell receptor beta chain comes out of a study of blood T cell repertoires in COVID-19. Study summary: The United States, Italy and Spain supplied acute and convalescent COVID-19 samples.

Original processing notes: Estimated nucleated cell counts came from reference gene primer amplification. The table came from immunoSEQ multiplex PCR; TCRdb's copy has only in-frame clones and leaves some out. That table gives V, J and clone size, and the DNA gave D and trimming. The sample lists 50,000 to 75,000 clones; 70% to 80% were seen once. This clone appeared once. This sequence originates from a man aged 60 to 75 with acute or convalescent COVID-19. Sequenced: peripheral blood.

The CDR3 DNA is TGTGCCAGCTCACCCCCCCCGGGTGGATTCGGAAACACCATATATTTT. Translated: CASSPPPGGFGNTIYF. J is TRBJ1-3 and V is TRBV18, with no clear D. V lost 3 bases and J lost 4, with 16 bases in between. Per germline, CDR1 KGHSH and CDR2 LQKENI. The CDR3 has 16 amino acids.